This TCR beta chain stems from a study of T-cell memory formation after mild COVID-19. About the research overall: Among the donors, TCR clusters were largely specific to each donor. Findings of the study overall: Clones shrinking between day 15 and 85 showed a balanced CD4/CD8 split, and those that grew later tilted toward CD4+. Of the contracting clones, CD4+ ones lay mainly in CM and EM, and CD8+ ones in EMRA. Pre-infection memory contained some responding clones, which suggested that cross-reactive memory had joined.

TCRdb re-analysed the 5' RACE reads in MiXCR, keeping a single row per CDR3 protein. The data show some 600,000 distinct CDR3 sequences, around 16% seen once. CDR3 length equals 16 residues. V dropped 2 bases and J dropped 5 bases, with 17 bases sitting between them. Regarding this clonotype: Antigen: not known.

The source material was PBMCs or a T cell subset sorted from them (not recorded which). The rearrangement joins TRBV12-3 or TRBV12-4 to TRBJ2-3; D gene uncertain. This receptor was taken from an adult woman who had mild COVID-19 (a few samples of this study predate the infection). Cell type and time point are not known. CDR3 nucleotides: TGTGCCAGCAGTTTACAAGCGCAACTGGGGATAGATACGCAGTATTTT. Translation gives CASSLQAQLGIDTQYF.